The 13 T cell receptor beta chains below were found in one sample sequenced in a study of OX40 agonist ivuxolimab in advanced cancers. The table came from immunoSEQ multiplex PCR; TCRdb's copy has only in-frame clones and leaves some out. The profile shows about 61,000 clones, roughly 84% of them singletons. The material was CD4+ or CD8+ T cells sorted from blood, obtained in a trial of the OX40 agonist ivuxolimab. These receptors were obtained from an adult with an advanced solid tumor such as melanoma, head and neck, liver or kidney cancer.

The chain combines TRBV10-3 with TRBJ2-2; 8 nucleotides match TRBD2. The CDR3 contains 15 residues. The junction had 11 bases not matched to a gene; V was cut back by 8 bases and J by 6 bases. Germline V gene data show CDR1 as ENHRY and CDR2 as SYGVKD. CDR3: CAIGESGRGAGELFF. The CDR3 DNA reads TGTGCCATCGGGGAGAGCGGGAGAGGGGCCGGGGAGCTGTTTTTT.

This sequence joins TRBV25-1 and TRBJ1-4; 7 bases align to TRBD1. The junction had 5 bases not matched to a gene; V was cut back by 6 bases and J by 4 bases. In germline, CDR1 is MGHDK, CDR2 SYGVNS. The CDR3 sequence is 14 residues long. For the CDR3, the DNA is TGTGCCAGCAGCCGGGACAGTATTAATGAAAAACTGTTTTTT. Its translation: CASSRDSINEKLFF.

V gene TRBV27 combines with J gene TRBJ1-2, with D possibly being TRBD1 (5 bases). The CDR3 has 13 amino acids. The V and J ends lost 7 bases and 4 bases respectively, with 13 bases between them. Germline CDR1 reads MNHEY; CDR2 reads SMNVEV (reference sequence). The CDR3 spells CASTPWRGYGYTF. The CDR3 DNA reads as TGTGCCAGCACCCCCTGGAGGGGCTATGGCTACACCTTC.

CDR3 in amino acids: CASSETGVSNQPQHF. CDR3 DNA sequence: TGTGCCAGCAGCGAAACAGGGGTTAGCAATCAGCCCCAGCATTTT. The V gene is TRBV7-2, the J gene TRBJ1-5, with 7 bases aligning to TRBD1. Germline CDR1 is SGHTA and CDR2 is FQGNSA. This CDR3 spans 15 amino acids. The J segment lost 0 bases and the V segment lost 5 bases, leaving 4 bases of the junction unmatched.

The gene calls are TRBV29-1 and TRBJ2-5, with D perhaps matching TRBD2 (5 bases). Germline-derived CDR1 and CDR2 are SQVTM and ANQGSEA. The CDR3 consists of 16 residues. The V gene lost 7 bases and the J gene lost 0 bases, with 21 bases spanning the gap. DNA for the CDR3: TGCAGCGCCTCGGGAATCCCCTACACTGACCAAGAGACCCAGTACTTC. It translates to CSASGIPYTDQETQYF.

A word on this clone: Within the sample, other DNA sequences also encode this same CDR3. This chain connects TRBV6-5 to TRBJ2-2; a weak D match, TRBD1 (6 bases). Between the trimmed V and J ends, which lost 6 bases and 5 bases, there was a span of 7 bases. CDR1 is MNHEY, CDR2 SVGAGI, per germline. The CDR3 has 12 amino acids. The CDR3 region has the DNA TGTGCCAGCAGCAGGGGTACCGGGGAGCTGTTTTTT. This codes for CASSRGTGELFF.

The chain joins TRBV28 to TRBJ2-5, with D hard to call. CDR1 is MDHEN and CDR2 is SYDVKM in the germline V gene. V was clipped by 5 bases and J by 2 bases, with 12 bases between them. The CDR3 has 14 residues. The CDR3 nucleotides read TGTGCCAGCAGTCTTGCACCGAGTCAAGAGACCCAGTACTTC. Encoded protein: CASSLAPSQETQYF.

The chain has TRBV5-4 and TRBJ1-6; TRBD1 aligns across 8 bases. The length of the CDR3 is 16 residues. Unmatched junction bases numbered 7, after V lost 1 base and J lost 7 bases. Germline CDR1 reads SGHNT; CDR2 reads YYREEE (reference sequence). DNA for the CDR3: TGTGCCAGCAGCTTGCCCCGGACAGGGAGAAATTCACCCCTCCACTTT. Translating gives CASSLPRTGRNSPLHF.

The J gene is TRBJ1-4, the V gene TRBV6-1; TRBD1 agrees at 7 bases. Germline loops: CDR1 MNHNS, CDR2 SASEGT. Unmatched junction bases numbered 5, after V lost 5 bases and J lost 8 bases. CDR3 length equals 13 residues. The CDR3 DNA reads as TGTGCCAGCAGTTTTCAGGGGGGCGAAAAACTGTTTTTT. This encodes CASSFQGGEKLFF.

CDR3: CASAIRQGWSDTQYF. The CDR3 DNA sequence: TGTGCCAGCGCCATCCGGCAGGGGTGGTCAGATACGCAGTATTTT. The chain is built from TRBV27 and TRBJ2-3; D possibly corresponds to TRBD1 (6 bases). The CDR3 runs 15 residues. CDR1 MNHEY and CDR2 SMNVEV come from the germline V gene (reference sequence). V was shortened by 8 bases and J by 4 bases, with 19 bases between the two germline ends.

With respect to this clone: The sample has other DNA sequences that encode this CDR3 too. The gene calls are TRBV19 and TRBJ1-1; D possibly corresponds to TRBD1 (6 bases). The CDR3 is made up of 13 amino acids. From germline, CDR1 is LNHDA and CDR2 SQIVND (reference sequence). V lost 9 bases and J 0 bases, leaving 11 bases between the germline ends. CDR3 region: CASSDRLNTEAFF. DNA for the CDR3: TGTGCCAGCTCGGACAGACTGAACACTGAAGCTTTCTTT.

The chain links TRBV19 to TRBJ2-2; 10 positions match TRBD2. V shed 0 bases and J 4 bases; nucleotides not matched to a gene: 8. The CDR3 loop spans 18 amino acids. Germline V CDR1 and CDR2: LNHDA, SQIVND (reference sequence). The CDR3 sequence: CASSIDPSGSWGTGELFF. The CDR3, as DNA: TGTGCCAGTAGTATAGATCCTAGCGGGAGCTGGGGCACCGGGGAGCTGTTTTTT.

CDR3 in DNA: TGTGCCAGCAGCCGGACAGGGGGGTCAGAGACCCAGTACTTC. Translation: CASSRTGGSETQYF. This chain links TRBV7-9 with TRBJ2-5, with 10 bases aligning to TRBD1. This CDR3 is built from 14 residues. The trim removed 5 bases at V and 4 bases at J, leaving 4 bases unmatched. From germline, CDR1 is SEHNR and CDR2 FQNEAQ (reference sequence). Combining the CDR3 with reference TRBV7-9 and TRBJ2-5 gives the whole variable domain DTGVSQNPRHKITKRGQNVTFRCDPISEHNRLYWYRQTLGQGPEFLTYFQNEAQLEKSRLLSDRFSAERPKGSFSTLEIQRTEQGDSAMYLCASSRTGGSETQYFGPGTRLLVL.